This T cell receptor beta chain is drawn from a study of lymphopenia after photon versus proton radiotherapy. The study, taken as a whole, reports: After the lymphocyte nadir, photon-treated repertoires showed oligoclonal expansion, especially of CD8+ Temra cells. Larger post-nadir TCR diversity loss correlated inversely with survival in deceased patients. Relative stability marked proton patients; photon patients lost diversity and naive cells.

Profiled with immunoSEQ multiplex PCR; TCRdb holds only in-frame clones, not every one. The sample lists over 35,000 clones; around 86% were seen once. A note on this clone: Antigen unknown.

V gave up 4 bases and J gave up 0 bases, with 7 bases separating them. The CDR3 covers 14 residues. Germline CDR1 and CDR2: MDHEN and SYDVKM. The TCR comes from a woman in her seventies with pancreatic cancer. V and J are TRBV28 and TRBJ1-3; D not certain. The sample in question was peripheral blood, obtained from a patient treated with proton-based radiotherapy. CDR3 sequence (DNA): TGTGCCAGCAGTTGGGGTAACTCTGGAAACACCATATATTTT. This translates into CASSWGNSGNTIYF.